This T cell receptor (beta chain) was captured by sequencing in a study of cytomegalovirus exposure and HLA in healthy donors. Study-wide points: In a later analysis, across HLA loci, associated TCR counts were highest for DRB1, lowest for HLA-C.

As to this clone: The target antigen is unknown.

V shed 2 bases and J 10 bases; nucleotides not matched to a gene: 4. Per germline, CDR1 SGHTA and CDR2 FQGNSA. This CDR3 comprises 13 residues. It was with 60 Vbeta and 13 Jbeta primers that the PCR ran. This table comes from immunoSEQ multiplex PCR, and its TCRdb copy is limited to in-frame clones, with some not included. Its listing shows approximately 70,000 clones. Among the donors, all were healthy bone marrow donors. The receptor was derived from a female donor in good health and CMV-seropositive. The chain is built from TRBV7-2 and TRBJ1-4, with TRBD1 matching 7 bases. Sequencing was performed on PBMCs. This CDR3 reads CASSLLQGGKLFF. The CDR3 DNA sequence: TGTGCCAGCAGCTTACTGCAGGGGGGAAAACTGTTTTTT.